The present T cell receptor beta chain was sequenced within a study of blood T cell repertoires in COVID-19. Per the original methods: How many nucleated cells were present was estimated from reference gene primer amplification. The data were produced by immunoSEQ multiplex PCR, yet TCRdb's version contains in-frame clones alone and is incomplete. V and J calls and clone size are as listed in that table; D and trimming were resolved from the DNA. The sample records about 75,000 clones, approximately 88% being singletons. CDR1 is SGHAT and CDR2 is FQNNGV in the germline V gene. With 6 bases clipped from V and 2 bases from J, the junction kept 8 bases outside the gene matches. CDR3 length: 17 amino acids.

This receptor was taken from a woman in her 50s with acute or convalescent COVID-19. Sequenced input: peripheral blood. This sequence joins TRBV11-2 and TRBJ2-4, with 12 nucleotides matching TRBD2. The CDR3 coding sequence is TGTGCCAGCAGTCTAAGGACTAGCGGGGTTACCAAAAACATTCAGTACTTC. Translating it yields CASSLRTSGVTKNIQYF. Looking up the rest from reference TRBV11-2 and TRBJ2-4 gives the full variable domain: EAGVAQSPRYKIIEKRQSVAFWCNPISGHATLYWYQQILGQGPKLLIQFQNNGVVDDSQLPKDRFSAERLKGVDSTLKIQPAKLEDSAVYLCASSLRTSGVTKNIQYFGAGTRLSVL.